The text below deals with one TCR beta chain. Primers: 60 Vbeta forward and 13 Jbeta reverse. Here immunoSEQ multiplex PCR was the method, and the copy in TCRdb shows in-frame clones only, minus some. The table records under 200,000 clones, approximately 85% of them present only once. The germline V and J ends were trimmed by 3 bases and 2 bases, with 8 bases remaining between them. The CDR3 has 13 residues. Looked up from germline, CDR1 is SGHRS and CDR2 is YFSETQ. The sample comes from a study of cytomegalovirus exposure and HLA in healthy donors. The sequenced sample consisted of PBMCs. The chain is built from TRBV5-1 and TRBJ2-5; TRBD1 might be the D (5 bases). The sequence was obtained from a man aged 18 to 29 in good health and CMV-seropositive. The CDR3 here is CASSSTEQETQYF. The DNA for the CDR3 is TGCGCCAGCAGCTCGACAGAACAAGAGACCCAGTACTTC.